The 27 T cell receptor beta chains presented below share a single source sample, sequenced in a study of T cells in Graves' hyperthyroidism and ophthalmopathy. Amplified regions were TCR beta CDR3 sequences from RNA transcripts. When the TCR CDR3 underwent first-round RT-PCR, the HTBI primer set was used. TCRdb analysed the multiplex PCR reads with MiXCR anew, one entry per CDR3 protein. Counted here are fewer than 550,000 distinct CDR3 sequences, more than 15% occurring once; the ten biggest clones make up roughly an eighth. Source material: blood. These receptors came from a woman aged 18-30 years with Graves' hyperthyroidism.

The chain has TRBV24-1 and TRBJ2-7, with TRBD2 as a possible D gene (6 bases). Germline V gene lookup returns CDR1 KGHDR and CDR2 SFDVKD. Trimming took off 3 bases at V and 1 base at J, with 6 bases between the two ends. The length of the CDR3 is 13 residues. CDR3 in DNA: TGTGCCACCAGTGATGGGGGGTCCTACGAGCAGTACTTC. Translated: CATSDGGSYEQYF.

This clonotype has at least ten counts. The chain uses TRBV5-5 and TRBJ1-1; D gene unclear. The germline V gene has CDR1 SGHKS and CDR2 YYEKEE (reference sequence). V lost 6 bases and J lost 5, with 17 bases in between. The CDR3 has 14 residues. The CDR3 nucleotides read TGTGCCAGCAAAACCGGGAGCGAAAGGACTGAAGCTTTCTTT. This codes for CASKTGSERTEAFF.

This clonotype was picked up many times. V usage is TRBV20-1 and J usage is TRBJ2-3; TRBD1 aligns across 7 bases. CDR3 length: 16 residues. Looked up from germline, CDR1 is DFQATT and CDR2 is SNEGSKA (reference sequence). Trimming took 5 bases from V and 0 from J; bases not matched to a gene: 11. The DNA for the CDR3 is TGCAGTGCTCAAGGTTGGACAGGAGAAAGCACAGATACGCAGTATTTT. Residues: CSAQGWTGESTDTQYF.

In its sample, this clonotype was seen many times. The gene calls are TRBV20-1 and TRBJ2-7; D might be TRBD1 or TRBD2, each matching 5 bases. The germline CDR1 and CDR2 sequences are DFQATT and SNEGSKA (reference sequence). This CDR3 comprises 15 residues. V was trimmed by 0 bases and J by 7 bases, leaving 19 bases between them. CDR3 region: CSARDRDRRSGEQYF. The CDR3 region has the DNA TGCAGTGCTAGAGACCGGGACCGCCGATCGGGGGAGCAGTACTTC.

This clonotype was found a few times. CDR3 amino acids: CASSLGAQGIHNEQFF. The CDR3 coding sequence is TGCGCCAGCAGCTTGGGTGCACAGGGGATCCACAATGAGCAGTTCTTC. The chain carries TRBV5-1 and TRBJ2-1; 7 bases match TRBD1. Per the germline V gene, CDR1 is SGHRS and CDR2 is YFSETQ. J lost 5 bases, V lost 0 bases, and 8 bases had no gene match. This CDR3 has 16 residues.

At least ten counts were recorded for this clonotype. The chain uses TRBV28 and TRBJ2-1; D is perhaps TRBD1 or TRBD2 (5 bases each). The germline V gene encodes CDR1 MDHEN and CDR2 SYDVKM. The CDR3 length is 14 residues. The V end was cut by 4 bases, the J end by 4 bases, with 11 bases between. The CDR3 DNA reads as TGTGCCAGCAGTTCCGTTGGGGGATACAATGAGCAGTTCTTC. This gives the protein CASSSVGGYNEQFF.

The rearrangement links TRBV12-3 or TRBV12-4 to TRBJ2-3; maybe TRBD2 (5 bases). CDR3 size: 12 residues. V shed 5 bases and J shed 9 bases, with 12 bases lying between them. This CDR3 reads CASSIGLFTQYF. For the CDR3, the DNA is TGTGCCAGCAGTATAGGACTTTTCACGCAGTATTTT.

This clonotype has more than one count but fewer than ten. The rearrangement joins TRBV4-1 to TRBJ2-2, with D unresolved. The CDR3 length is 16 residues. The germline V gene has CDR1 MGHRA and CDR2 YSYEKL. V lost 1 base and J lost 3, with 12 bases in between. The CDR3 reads CASSQGQLVDTGELFF. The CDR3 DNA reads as TGCGCCAGCAGCCAAGGGCAGCTGGTGGACACCGGGGAGCTGTTTTTT.

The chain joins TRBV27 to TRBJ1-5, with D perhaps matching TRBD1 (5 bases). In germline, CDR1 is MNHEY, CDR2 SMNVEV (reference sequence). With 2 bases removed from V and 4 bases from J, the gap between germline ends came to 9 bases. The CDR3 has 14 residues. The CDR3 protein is CASSLRGVNQPQHF. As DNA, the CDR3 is TGTGCCAGCAGTTTAAGGGGAGTTAATCAGCCCCAGCATTTT.

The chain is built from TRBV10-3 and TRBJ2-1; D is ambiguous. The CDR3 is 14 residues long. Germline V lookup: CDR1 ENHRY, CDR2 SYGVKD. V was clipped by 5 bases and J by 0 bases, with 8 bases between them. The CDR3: CAISHPSSYNEQFF. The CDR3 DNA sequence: TGTGCCATCAGTCATCCGAGCTCCTACAATGAGCAGTTCTTC.

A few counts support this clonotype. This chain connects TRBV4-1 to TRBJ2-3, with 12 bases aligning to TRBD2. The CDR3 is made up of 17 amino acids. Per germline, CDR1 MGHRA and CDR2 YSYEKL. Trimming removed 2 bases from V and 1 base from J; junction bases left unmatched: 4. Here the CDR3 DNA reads TGCGCCAGCAGCCAACGACGACTAGCGGGAGGCACAGATACGCAGTATTTT. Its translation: CASSQRRLAGGTDTQYF.

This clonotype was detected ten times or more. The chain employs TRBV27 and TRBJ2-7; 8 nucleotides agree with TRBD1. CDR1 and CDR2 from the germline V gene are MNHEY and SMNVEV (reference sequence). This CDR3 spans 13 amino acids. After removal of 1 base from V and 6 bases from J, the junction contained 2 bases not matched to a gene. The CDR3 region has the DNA TGTGCCAGCAGTTTATGGACAGGGCTCGAGCAGTACTTC. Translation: CASSLWTGLEQYF.

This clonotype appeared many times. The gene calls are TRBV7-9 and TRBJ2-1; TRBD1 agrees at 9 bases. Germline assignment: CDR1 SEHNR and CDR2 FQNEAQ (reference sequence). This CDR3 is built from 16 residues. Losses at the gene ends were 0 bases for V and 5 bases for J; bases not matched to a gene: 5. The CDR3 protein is CASSLATGGYHNEQFF. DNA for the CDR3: TGTGCCAGCAGCTTAGCGACAGGGGGTTATCACAATGAGCAGTTCTTC.

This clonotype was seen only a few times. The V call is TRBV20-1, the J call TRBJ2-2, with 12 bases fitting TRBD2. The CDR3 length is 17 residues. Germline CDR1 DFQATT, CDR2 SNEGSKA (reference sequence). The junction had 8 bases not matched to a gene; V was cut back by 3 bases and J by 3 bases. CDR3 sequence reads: CSASETSGSGDTGELFF. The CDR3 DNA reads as TGCAGTGCTAGTGAGACTAGCGGGAGCGGCGACACCGGGGAGCTGTTTTTT.

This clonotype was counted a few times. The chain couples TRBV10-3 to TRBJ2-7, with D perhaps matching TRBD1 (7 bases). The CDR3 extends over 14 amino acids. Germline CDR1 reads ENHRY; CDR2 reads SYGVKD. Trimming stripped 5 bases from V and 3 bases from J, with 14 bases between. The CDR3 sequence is CAISYGGQNYEQYF. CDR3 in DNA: TGTGCCATCAGTTACGGGGGACAGAACTACGAGCAGTACTTC.

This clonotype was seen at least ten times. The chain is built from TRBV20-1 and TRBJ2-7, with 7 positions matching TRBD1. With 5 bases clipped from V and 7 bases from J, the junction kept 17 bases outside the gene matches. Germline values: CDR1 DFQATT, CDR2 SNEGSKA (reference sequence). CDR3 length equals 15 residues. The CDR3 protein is CSAARTTGTNREQYF. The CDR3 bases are TGCAGTGCTGCACGAACGACAGGGACCAATCGAGAGCAGTACTTC.

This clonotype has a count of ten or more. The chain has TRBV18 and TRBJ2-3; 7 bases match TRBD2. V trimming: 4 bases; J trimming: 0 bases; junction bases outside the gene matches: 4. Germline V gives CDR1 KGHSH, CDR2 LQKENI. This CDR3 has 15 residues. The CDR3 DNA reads TGTGCCAGCTCACGAGCGGGGTCTAGCACAGATACGCAGTATTTT. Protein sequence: CASSRAGSSTDTQYF.

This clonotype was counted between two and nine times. CDR3 in amino acids: CASSSGRYSGNTIYF. In DNA form, the CDR3 reads TGTGCCAGCAGCTCGGGACGGTACTCTGGAAACACCATATATTTT. The chain joins TRBV7-2 to TRBJ1-3; D may be TRBD1 (5 bases). Germline V gives CDR1 SGHTA, CDR2 FQGNSA. The CDR3 covers 15 residues. Trimming removed 4 bases from V and 0 bases from J, with 10 bases in between.

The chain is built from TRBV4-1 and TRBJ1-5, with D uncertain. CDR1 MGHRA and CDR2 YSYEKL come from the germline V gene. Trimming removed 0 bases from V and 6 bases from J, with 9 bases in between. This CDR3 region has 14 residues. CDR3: CASSQDWVGQPQHF. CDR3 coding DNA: TGCGCCAGCAGCCAAGACTGGGTTGGTCAGCCCCAGCATTTT.

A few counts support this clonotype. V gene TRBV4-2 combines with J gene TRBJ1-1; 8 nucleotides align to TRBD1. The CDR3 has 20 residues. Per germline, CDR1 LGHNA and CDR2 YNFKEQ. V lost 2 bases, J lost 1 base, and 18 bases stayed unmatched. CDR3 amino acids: CASSQISSLDRGFRNTEAFF. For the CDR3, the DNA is TGTGCCAGCAGCCAAATTTCATCCCTCGACAGGGGCTTTAGGAACACTGAAGCTTTCTTT.

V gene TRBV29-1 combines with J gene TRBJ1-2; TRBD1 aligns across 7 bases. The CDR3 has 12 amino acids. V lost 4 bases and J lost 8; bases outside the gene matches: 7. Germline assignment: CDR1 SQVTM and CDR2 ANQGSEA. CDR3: CSVATGEMGYTF. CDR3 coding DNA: TGCAGCGTTGCTACAGGGGAAATGGGCTACACCTTC.

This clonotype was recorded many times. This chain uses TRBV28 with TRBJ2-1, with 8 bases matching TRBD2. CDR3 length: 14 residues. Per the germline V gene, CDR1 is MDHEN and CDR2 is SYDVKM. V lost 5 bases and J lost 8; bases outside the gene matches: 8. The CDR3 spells CASSISGSSDEQFF. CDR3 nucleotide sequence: TGTGCCAGCAGTATCAGCGGGAGTTCTGATGAGCAGTTCTTC.

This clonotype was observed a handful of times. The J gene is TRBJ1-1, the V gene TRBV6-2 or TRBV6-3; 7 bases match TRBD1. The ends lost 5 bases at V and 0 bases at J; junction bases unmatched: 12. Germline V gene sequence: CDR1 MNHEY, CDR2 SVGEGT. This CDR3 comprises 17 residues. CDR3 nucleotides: TGTGCCAGCAGTCGTGGGAGACCGGGACAGATGAACACTGAAGCTTTCTTT. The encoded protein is CASSRGRPGQMNTEAFF.

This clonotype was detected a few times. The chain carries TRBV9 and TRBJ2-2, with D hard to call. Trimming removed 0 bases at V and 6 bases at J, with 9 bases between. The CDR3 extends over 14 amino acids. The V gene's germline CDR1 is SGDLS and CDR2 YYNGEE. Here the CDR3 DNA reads TGTGCCAGCAGCGTAGTCTTCGGTGCCGGGGAGCTGTTTTTT. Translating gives CASSVVFGAGELFF.

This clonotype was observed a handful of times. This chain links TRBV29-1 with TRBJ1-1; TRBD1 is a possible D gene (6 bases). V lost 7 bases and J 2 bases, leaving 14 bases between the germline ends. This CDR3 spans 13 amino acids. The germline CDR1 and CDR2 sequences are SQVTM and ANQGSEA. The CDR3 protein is CSGGGGLNTEAFF. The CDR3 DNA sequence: TGCAGCGGGGGGGGGGGCCTCAACACTGAAGCTTTCTTT.

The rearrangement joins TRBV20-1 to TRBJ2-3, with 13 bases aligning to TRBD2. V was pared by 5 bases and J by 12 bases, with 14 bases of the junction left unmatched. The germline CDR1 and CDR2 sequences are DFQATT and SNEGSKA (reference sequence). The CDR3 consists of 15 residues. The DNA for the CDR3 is TGCAGTGCTTTACTAGCGGGGGGGGTCCCGCGACCTCAGTATTTT. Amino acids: CSALLAGGVPRPQYF.

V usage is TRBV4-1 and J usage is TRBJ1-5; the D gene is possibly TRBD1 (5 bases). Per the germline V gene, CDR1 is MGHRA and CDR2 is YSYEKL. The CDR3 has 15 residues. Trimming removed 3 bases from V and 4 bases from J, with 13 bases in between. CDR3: CASSHLQGENQPQHF. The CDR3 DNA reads TGCGCCAGCAGCCACCTCCAGGGAGAGAATCAGCCCCAGCATTTT.